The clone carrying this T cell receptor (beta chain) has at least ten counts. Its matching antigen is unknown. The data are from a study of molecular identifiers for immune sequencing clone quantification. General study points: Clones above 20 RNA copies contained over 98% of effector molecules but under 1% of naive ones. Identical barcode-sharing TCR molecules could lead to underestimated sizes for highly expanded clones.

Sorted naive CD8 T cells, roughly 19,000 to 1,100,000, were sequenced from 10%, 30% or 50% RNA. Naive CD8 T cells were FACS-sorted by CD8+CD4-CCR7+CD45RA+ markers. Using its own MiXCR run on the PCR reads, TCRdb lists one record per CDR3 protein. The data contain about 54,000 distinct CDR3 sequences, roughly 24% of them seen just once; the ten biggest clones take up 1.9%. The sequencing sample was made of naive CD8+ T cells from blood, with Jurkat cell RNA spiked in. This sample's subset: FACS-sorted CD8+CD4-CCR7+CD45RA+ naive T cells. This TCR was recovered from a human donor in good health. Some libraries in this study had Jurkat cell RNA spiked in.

The CDR3 bases are TGTGCCAGCAGCCAACGGACTAGCGGACCCTCAGATACGCAGTATTTT. It encodes CASSQRTSGPSDTQYF. This chain uses TRBV4-2 with TRBJ2-3; 10 bases map to TRBD2. The CDR3 has 16 amino acids. Germline CDR1 and CDR2: LGHNA and YNFKEQ. Trimming removed 2 bases from V and 4 bases from J; junction bases left unmatched: 6.